This TCR beta chain comes out of a study of blood T cell repertoires in COVID-19 (dated by TCRdb to the early 2020s). About the full investigation: Collaborator samples came from the United States, Italy and Spain and covered acute and convalescent phases of COVID-19. The material from the prospective study consisted of cDNA or gDNA derived from T cells, B-cell-depleted T cells, or PBMCs. Subjects who had been exposed to COVID-19, were actively infected with it, or had recovered from it provided the deeply sampled blood TCRbeta repertoires that made up the dataset. The repertoires were released in a freely available public database meant as a resource for research on the immune response to SARS-CoV-2. The samples were drawn from the first 160 participants of the ongoing ImmuneRACE study and from 1,254 subjects provided by 6 global collaborators. The sample metadata nearly always contained a de-identified subject ID, COVID-19 status, age in years and sex. Where HLA class I and class II types were available, the types were taken from metadata supplied by the sample provider, not from assay-based typing.

General findings and caveats noted by the study authors: Clinical and demographic metadata were provided uncurated, with the amount varying by source and participant.

One collaborating source in Seattle enrolled patients while the patients were actively infected and followed the patients over time throughout the course of disease. Collaborating institutions collected whole blood in K2EDTA tubes following their own protocols. For TCRbeta analysis, collaborators shipped samples in one of three forms: frozen whole blood, isolated PBMCs, or DNA extracted from either of those sample types. TCRbeta CDR3 regions were amplified from genomic DNA using the immunoSEQ Assay, a bias-controlled multiplex PCR. Regarding the original processing steps: Within the assay, amplification of reference gene primers was used to estimate how many nucleated cells each sample contained. To quantify the absolute abundance of each unique TCRbeta CDR3 rearrangement, sequence reads were collapsed and filtered. Productive Simpson clonality was computed per sample as the square root of Simpson's diversity index over productive rearrangements. The clones in this table, taken by TCRdb from immuneACCESS, are in-frame only. Not every clone is retained; where verified, under half of the shortfall comes from an unresolved V gene, and the cause of the rest is unknown. The DNA gave D and trimming, while V, J and clone size come from that table. Present in this sample are about 46,000 clones, approximately 85% of which were seen just once. Around a third of the sample is in the top ten clones.

Measured from the cysteine to the phenylalanine, the CDR3 is 16 residues long. The kept DNA is CDR3 alone, 48 bases in frame from the first base. V lost 2 bases and J lost 2 bases, and the count of bases not matched to a germline gene is 5. The germline V gene encodes CDR1 MDHEN and CDR2 SYDVKM. This clone was recorded a few times. Which antigen it targets is not known. Base qualities were left out, and no much larger clone turns up one base away. The sequence derives from a woman at least 80 years old with COVID-19, enrolled during active disease. Material for sequencing was peripheral blood. The chain employs TRBV28 and TRBJ1-3, with 8 bases aligning to TRBD1. The DNA sequence is given as TGTGCCAGCAGTTTACCGGGACAGGTCCCTGGAAACACCATATATTTT. Translated, this is CASSLPGQVPGNTIYF.